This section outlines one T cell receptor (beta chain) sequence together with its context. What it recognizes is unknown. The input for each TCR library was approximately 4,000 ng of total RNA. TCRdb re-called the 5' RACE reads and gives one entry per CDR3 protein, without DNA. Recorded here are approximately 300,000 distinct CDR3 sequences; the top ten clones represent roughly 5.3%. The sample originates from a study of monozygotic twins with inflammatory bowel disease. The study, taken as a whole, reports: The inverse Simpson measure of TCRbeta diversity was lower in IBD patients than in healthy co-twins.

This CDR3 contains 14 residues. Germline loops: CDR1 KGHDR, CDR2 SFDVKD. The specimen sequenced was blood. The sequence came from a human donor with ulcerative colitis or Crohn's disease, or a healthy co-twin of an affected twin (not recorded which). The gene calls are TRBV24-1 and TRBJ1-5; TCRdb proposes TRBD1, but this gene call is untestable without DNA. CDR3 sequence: CATSEEGANQPQHF.